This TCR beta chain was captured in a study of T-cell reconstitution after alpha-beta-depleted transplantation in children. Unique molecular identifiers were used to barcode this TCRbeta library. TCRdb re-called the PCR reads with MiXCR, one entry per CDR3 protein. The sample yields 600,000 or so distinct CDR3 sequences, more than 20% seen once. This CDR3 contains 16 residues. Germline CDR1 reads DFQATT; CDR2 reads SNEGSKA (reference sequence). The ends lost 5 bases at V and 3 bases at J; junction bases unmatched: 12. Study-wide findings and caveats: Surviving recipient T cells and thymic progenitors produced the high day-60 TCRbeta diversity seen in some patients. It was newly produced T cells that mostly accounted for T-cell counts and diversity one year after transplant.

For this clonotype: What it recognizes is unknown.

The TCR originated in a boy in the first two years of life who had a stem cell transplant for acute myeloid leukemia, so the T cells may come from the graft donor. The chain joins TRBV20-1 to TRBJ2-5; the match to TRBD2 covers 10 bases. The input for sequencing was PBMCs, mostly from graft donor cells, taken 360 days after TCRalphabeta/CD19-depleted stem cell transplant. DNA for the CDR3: TGCAGTGCTGGCAAGGATAGCGGGGGGCATAAAGAGACCCAGTACTTC. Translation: CSAGKDSGGHKETQYF.